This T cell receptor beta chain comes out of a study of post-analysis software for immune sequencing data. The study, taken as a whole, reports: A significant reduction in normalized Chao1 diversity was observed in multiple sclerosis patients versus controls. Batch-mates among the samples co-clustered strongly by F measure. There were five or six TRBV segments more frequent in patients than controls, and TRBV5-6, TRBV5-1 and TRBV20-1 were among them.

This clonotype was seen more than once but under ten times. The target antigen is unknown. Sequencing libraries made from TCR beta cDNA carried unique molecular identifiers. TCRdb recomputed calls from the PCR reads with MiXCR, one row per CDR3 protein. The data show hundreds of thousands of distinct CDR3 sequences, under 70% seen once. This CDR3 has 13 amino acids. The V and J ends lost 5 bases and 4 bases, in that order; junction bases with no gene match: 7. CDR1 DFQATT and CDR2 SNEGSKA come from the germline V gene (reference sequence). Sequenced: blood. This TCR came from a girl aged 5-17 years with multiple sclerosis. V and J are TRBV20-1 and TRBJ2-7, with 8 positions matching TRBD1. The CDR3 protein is CSASDRAGYEQYF. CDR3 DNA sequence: TGCAGTGCTTCGGACAGGGCGGGGTACGAGCAGTACTTC.